Listed here are 7 T cell receptor beta chains from one sample, sequenced in a study of blood T cells in healthy people across ages (dated by TCRdb to the mid-2010s). The library was generated by 5' RACE. A second PCR of about 7 to 12 cycles was run with a J-beta primer mix and a sample-barcoded 5' primer. TCRdb reanalyzed the raw reads on its own, using fastp at Q25 for trimming and MiXCR for clone calling, and kept in-frame beta chains. Here each entry gathers all rows of one CDR3 protein and keeps the most common genes and DNA. For this sample the table gives 1.5 million to 2 million distinct CDR3 sequences, of which 35% to 50% were detected only once. The ten largest make up about 21% of the sample. Sequenced input: blood. Receptors were obtained from a human donor in good health.

J is TRBJ2-5 and V is TRBV7-2; TRBD2 matches at 8 bases. Germline V CDR1 and CDR2: SGHTA, FQGNSA. The CDR3 covers 14 residues. J was trimmed by 5 bases and V by 4 bases; bases with no gene match: 6. The DNA for the CDR3 is TGTGCCAGCAGCTCAGCAGCGGGGGCGGAGACCCAGTACTTC. This codes for CASSSAAGAETQYF.

V usage is TRBV7-2 and J usage is TRBJ2-5; weak D call: TRBD1 (6 bases). TRBJ2-7 explains the end of the DNA better; the J call may be wrong. This CDR3 is built from 15 residues. Per the germline V gene, CDR1 is SGHTA and CDR2 is FQGNSA. The CDR3 DNA sequence: TGTGCCAGCAGCTTAGAGGACAGTGCCTACTACGAGCAGTACTTC. This encodes CASSLEDSAYYEQYF.

This clonotype was observed a single time. The J gene is TRBJ2-1, the V gene TRBV28, with D maybe TRBD2 (5 bases). Trimming left V 2 bases short and J 10 bases short, with 15 bases between. Germline V CDR1 and CDR2: MDHEN, SYDVKM. This CDR3 contains 14 residues. In DNA form, the CDR3 reads TGTGCCAGCAGTTTAAGCGGTGGTCGCTACGAGCAGTTCTTC. Protein sequence: CASSLSGGRYEQFF.

The chain is built from TRBV4-2 and TRBJ2-6, with D perhaps TRBD1 (5 bases). There are 19 residues in the CDR3. Trimming took off 0 bases at V and 0 bases at J, with 15 bases between the two ends. Germline V gives CDR1 LGHNA, CDR2 YNFKEQ. CDR3 nucleotides: TGTGCCAGCAGCCAAGATTCGGTACAGGTCCTCTCTGGGGCCAACGTCCTGACTTTC. It yields the protein CASSQDSVQVLSGANVLTF.

This clonotype was picked up a small number of times. The gene calls are TRBV3-1 and TRBJ2-5, with D tentatively TRBD2 (6 bases). CDR1 is LGHDT and CDR2 is YNNKEL in the germline V gene (reference sequence). V lost 2 bases and J 0 bases, leaving 13 bases between the germline ends. CDR3 length equals 16 residues. The DNA of the CDR3 is TGTGCCAGCAGCCAAAGTGGGACTTCGTACCAAGAGACCCAGTACTTC. Translated, it gives CASSQSGTSYQETQYF.

This chain connects TRBV30 to TRBJ1-2, with D hard to call. This CDR3 region has 12 residues. Between the trimmed V and J ends, which lost 0 bases and 8 bases, there was a span of 10 bases. CDR1 is GTSNPN and CDR2 is SVGIG in the germline V gene (reference sequence). CDR3 loop: CAWSVGEIGYTF. The CDR3 region has the DNA TGTGCCTGGAGTGTCGGGGAAATAGGCTACACCTTC.

This clonotype was seen a handful of times. CDR3 protein: CASSSLWAGAFF. The CDR3 DNA follows: TGTGCCAGCAGCTCCTTATGGGCGGGAGCTTTCTTT. This chain connects TRBV7-6 to TRBJ1-1; D ambiguous. The CDR3 has 12 residues. The V end lost 4 bases, the J end lost 10 bases, and 13 bases lay between the germline ends. Germline V gene data show CDR1 as SGHVS and CDR2 as FNYEAQ.